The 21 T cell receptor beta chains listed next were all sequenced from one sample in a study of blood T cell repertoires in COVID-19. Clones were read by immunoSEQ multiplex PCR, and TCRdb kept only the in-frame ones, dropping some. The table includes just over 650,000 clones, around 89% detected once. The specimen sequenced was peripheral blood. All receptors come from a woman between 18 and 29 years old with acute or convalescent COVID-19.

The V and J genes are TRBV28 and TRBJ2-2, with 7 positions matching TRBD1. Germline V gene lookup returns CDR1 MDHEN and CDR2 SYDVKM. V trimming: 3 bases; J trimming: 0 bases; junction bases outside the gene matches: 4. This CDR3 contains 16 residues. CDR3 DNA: TGTGCCAGCAGTTTGGGCGACAGGGCGAACACCGGGGAGCTGTTTTTT. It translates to CASSLGDRANTGELFF.

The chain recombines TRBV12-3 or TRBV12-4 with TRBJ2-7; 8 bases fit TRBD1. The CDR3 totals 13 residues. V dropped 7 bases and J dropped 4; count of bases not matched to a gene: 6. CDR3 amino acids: CASTQGAGYEQYF. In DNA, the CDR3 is TGTGCCAGCACCCAGGGGGCCGGGTACGAGCAGTACTTC.

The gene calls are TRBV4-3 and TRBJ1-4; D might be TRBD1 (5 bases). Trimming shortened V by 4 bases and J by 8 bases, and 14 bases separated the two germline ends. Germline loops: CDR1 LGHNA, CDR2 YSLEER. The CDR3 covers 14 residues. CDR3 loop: CASSPRGVSEKLFF. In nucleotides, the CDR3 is TGCGCCAGCAGCCCTCGGGGGGTGAGCGAAAAACTGTTTTTT.

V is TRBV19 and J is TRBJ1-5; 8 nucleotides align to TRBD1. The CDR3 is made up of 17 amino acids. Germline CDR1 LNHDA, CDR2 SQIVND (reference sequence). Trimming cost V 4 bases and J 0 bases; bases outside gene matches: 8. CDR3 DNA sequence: TGTGCCAGTAGTAGAGACAGGGGCCGTTATAGCAATCAGCCCCAGCATTTT. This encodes CASSRDRGRYSNQPQHF.

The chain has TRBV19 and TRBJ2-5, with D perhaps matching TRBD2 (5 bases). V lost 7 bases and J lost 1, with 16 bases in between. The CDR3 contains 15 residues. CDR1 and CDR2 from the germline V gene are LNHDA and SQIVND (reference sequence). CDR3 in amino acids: CASTSSGLSQETQYF. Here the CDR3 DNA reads TGTGCCAGTACTAGCTCAGGACTCAGCCAAGAGACCCAGTACTTC.

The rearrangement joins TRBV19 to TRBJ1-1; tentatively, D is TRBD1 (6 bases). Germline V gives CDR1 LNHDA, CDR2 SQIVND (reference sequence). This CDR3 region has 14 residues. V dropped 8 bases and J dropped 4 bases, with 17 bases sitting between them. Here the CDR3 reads CASGLRGARTEAFF. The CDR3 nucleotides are TGTGCCAGTGGGCTTCGGGGGGCGCGCACTGAAGCTTTCTTT.

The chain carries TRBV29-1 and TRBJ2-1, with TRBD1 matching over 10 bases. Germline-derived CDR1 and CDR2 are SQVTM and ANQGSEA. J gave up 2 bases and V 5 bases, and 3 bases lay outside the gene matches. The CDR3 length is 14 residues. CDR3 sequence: CSVTTGGAYNEQFF. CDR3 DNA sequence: TGCAGCGTTACGACAGGGGGCGCCTACAATGAGCAGTTCTTC.

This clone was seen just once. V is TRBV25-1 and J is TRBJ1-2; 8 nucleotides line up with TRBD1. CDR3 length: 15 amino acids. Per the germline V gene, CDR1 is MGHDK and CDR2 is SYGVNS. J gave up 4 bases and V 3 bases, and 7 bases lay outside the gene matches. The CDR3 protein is CASSDPGGAGYGYTF. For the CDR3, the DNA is TGTGCCAGCAGTGATCCAGGGGGCGCGGGCTATGGCTACACCTTC.

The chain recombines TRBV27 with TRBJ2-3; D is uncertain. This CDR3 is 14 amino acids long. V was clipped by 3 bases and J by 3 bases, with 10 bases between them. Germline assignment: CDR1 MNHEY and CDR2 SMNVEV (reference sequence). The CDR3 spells CASSFLRVTDTQYF. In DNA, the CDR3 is TGTGCCAGCAGTTTCCTCCGGGTAACAGATACGCAGTATTTT.

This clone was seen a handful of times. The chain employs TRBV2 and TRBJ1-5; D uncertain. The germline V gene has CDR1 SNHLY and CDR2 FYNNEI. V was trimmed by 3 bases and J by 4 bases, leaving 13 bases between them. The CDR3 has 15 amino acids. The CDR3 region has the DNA TGTGCCAGCAGTGACAGAACAGCCTATAATCAGCCCCAGCATTTT. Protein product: CASSDRTAYNQPQHF.

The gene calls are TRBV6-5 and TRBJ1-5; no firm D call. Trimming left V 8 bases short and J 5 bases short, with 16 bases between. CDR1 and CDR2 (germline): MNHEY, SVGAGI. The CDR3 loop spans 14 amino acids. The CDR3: CASWAGLWDQPQHF. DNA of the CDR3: TGTGCCAGCTGGGCAGGTCTTTGGGATCAGCCCCAGCATTTT.

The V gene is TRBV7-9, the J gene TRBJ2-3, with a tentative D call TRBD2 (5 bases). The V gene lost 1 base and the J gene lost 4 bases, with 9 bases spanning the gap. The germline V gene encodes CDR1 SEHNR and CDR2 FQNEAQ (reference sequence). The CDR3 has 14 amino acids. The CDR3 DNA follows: TGTGCCAGCAGCTTAGGGACTTCCCCAGATACGCAGTATTTT. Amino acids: CASSLGTSPDTQYF.

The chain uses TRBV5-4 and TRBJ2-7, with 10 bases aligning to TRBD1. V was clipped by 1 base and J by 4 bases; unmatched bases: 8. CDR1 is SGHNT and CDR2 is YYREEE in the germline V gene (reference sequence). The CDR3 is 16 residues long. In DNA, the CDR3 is TGTGCCAGCAGCTTGCGAGGACAGGGGGTTCCGTACGAGCAGTACTTC. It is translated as CASSLRGQGVPYEQYF.

CDR3 nucleotide sequence: TGTGCCAGCAGCCCCTTCCTACTAGCGGGGGGGCCAAATACGCAGTATTTT. Residues: CASSPFLLAGGPNTQYF. The gene calls are TRBV7-7 and TRBJ2-3, with 13 bases matching TRBD2. Germline V gene sequence: CDR1 SSHAT, CDR2 FNYEAQ (reference sequence). This CDR3 is 17 amino acids long. V lost 5 bases, J lost 7 bases, and 12 bases stayed unmatched.

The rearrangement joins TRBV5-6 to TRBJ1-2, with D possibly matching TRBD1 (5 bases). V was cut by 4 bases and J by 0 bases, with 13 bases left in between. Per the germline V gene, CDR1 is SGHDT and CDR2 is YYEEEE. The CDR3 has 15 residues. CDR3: CASSLVGTTNYGYTF. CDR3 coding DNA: TGTGCCAGCAGCCTGGTGGGGACTACTAACTATGGCTACACCTTC. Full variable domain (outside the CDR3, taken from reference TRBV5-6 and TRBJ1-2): DAGVTQSPTHLIKTRGQQVTLRCSPKSGHDTVSWYQQALGQGPQFIFQYYEEEERQRGNFPDRFSGHQFPNYSSELNVNALLLGDSALYLCASSLVGTTNYGYTFGSGTRLTVV.

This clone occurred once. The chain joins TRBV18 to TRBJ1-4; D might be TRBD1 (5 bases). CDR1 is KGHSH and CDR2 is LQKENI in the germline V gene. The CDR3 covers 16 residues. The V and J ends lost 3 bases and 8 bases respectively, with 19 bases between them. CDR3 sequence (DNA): TGTGCCAGCTCACCTCCGCTTTTAGGGGATTCAGAAAAACTGTTTTTT. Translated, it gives CASSPPLLGDSEKLFF.

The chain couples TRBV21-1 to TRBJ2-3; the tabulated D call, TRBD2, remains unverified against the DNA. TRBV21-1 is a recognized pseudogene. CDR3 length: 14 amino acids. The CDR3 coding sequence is TGTGCCGAGGGCCCGGGGAACGGGACAGATACGCAGTATTTT. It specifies CAEGPGNGTDTQYF.

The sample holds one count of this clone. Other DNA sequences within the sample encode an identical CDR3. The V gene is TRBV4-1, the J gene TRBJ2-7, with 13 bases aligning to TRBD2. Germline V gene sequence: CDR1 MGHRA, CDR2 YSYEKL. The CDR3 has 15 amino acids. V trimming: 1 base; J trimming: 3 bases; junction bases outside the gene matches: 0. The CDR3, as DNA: TGCGCCAGCAGCCAAGGGACTAGCGGGGGCTACGAGCAGTACTTC. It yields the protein CASSQGTSGGYEQYF.

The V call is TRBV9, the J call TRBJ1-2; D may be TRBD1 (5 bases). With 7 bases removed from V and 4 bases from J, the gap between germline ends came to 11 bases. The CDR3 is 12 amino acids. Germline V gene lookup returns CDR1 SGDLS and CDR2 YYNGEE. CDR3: CASSGGIYGYTF. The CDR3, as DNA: TGTGCCAGCTCGGGGGGGATCTATGGCTACACCTTC.

The CDR3 nucleotides are TGTGCCACCAGCCGGGACAGAGTTCAAGAGACCCAGTACTTC. It encodes CATSRDRVQETQYF. V gene TRBV15 combines with J gene TRBJ2-5, with 7 bases matching TRBD1. CDR3 length: 14 amino acids. Germline V gene sequence: CDR1 LNHNV, CDR2 YYDKDF (reference sequence). J gave up 2 bases and V 5 bases, and 5 bases lay outside the gene matches.

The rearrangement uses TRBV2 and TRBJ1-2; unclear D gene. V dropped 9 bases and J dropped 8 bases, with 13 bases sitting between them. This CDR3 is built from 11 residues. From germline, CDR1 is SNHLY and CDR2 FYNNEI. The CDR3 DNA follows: TGTGCCAGGCGGACGGGGTTAGGCTACACCTTC. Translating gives CARRTGLGYTF.